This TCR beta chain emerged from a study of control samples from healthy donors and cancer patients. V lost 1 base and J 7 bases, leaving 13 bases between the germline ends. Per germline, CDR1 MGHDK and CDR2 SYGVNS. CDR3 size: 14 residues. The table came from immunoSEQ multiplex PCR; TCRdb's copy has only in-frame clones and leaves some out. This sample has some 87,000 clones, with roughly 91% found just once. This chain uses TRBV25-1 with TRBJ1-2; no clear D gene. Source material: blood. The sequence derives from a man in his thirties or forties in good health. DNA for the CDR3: TGTGCCAGCAGTGAATCGGGCAGAAGGAGTGGCTACACCTTC. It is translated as CASSESGRRSGYTF.